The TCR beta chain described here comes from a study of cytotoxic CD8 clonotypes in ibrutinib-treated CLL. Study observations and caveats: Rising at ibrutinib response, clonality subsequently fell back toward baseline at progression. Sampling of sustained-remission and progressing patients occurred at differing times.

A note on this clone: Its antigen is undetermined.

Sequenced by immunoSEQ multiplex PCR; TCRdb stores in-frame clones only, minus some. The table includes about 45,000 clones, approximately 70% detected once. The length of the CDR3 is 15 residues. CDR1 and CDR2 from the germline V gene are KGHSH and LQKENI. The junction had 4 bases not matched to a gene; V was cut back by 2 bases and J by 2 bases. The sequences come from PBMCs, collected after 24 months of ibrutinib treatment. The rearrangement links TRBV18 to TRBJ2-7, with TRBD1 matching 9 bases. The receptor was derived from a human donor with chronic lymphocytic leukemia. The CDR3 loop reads CASSPVTGGPYEQYF. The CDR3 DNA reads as TGTGCCAGCTCACCAGTTACAGGGGGCCCCTACGAGCAGTACTTC. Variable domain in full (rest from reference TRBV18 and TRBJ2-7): NAGVMQNPRHLVRRRGQEARLRCSPMKGHSHVYWYRQLPEEGLKFMVYLQKENIIDESGMPKERFSAEFPKEGPSILRIQQVVRGDSAAYFCASSPVTGGPYEQYFGPGTRLTVT.